Shown below are 9 T cell receptor beta chains from a single sample sequenced in a study of OX40 agonist ivuxolimab in advanced cancers. Library construction relied on the immunoSEQ multiplex PCR assay. What TCRdb holds here is the immuneACCESS table cut down to in-frame rearrangements. Part of the clones is not present; checked against another copy, under half of the missing clones reflect an unresolved V gene, and the others are unexplained. The sample has almost 80,000 clones on record, around 86% of them singletons. Over 0.2% of the sample is taken by the ten largest. Sample: CD4+ or CD8+ T cells sorted from blood, taken in a trial of the OX40 agonist ivuxolimab. These receptors all stem from an adult with an advanced solid tumor such as melanoma, head and neck, liver or kidney cancer.

The sample holds a few counts of this clone. This chain links TRBV4-2 with TRBJ2-3; TRBD2 matches 7 bases. The V gene's germline CDR1 is LGHNA and CDR2 YNFKEQ. The CDR3 covers 20 residues. V was pared by 0 bases and J by 5 bases, with 20 bases of the junction left unmatched. CDR3 amino acids: CASSQEPIWGREGPKDTQYF. The CDR3 DNA is TGTGCCAGCAGCCAAGAGCCCATTTGGGGGAGGGAGGGCCCGAAAGATACGCAGTATTTT.

The chain carries TRBV4-1 and TRBJ2-2; 13 bases fit TRBD2. Germline V gene data show CDR1 as MGHRA and CDR2 as YSYEKL. V gave up 4 bases and J gave up 7 bases; unmatched junction bases: 6. This CDR3 has 16 amino acids. CDR3 nucleotide sequence: TGCGCCAGCAGCCGGGGACTAGCGGGGCGGGGCGGGGAGCTGTTTTTT. Encoded protein: CASSRGLAGRGGELFF.

V is TRBV10-2 and J is TRBJ1-2; D ambiguous. V dropped 8 bases and J dropped 7 bases, with 11 bases sitting between them. CDR3 length: 11 amino acids. Germline V gives CDR1 WSHSY, CDR2 SAAADI. CDR3 nucleotide sequence: TGCGCCAGCCTGTTGGACGGTGGCTACACCTTC. Translation: CASLLDGGYTF.

The chain links TRBV10-2 to TRBJ2-7, with 9 bases fitting TRBD2. Germline-derived CDR1 and CDR2 are WSHSY and SAAADI. CDR3 length: 14 residues. The V and J ends lost 6 bases and 2 bases, in that order; junction bases with no gene match: 5. The CDR3 region is CASRGGRVTYEQYF. The CDR3 coding sequence is TGCGCCAGCAGGGGCGGGAGGGTAACCTACGAGCAGTACTTC.

The rearrangement links TRBV2 to TRBJ2-7, with 7 nucleotides matching TRBD1. V lost 8 bases to trimming and J lost 0 bases; unmatched junction nucleotides: 4. Germline assignment: CDR1 SNHLY and CDR2 FYNNEI. The CDR3 is made up of 13 amino acids. The chain's CDR3 is CASDRDSSYEQYF. CDR3 DNA: TGTGCCAGCGATCGGGACAGCTCCTACGAGCAGTACTTC.

The J gene is TRBJ1-1, the V gene TRBV28; the D is unclear. Per the germline V gene, CDR1 is MDHEN and CDR2 is SYDVKM. CDR3 length: 15 residues. The V end lost 1 base, the J end lost 1 base, and 10 bases lay between the germline ends. This CDR3 reads CASSLFGRKNTEAFF. The CDR3, as DNA: TGTGCCAGCAGTTTATTTGGCAGAAAGAACACTGAAGCTTTCTTT.

The gene calls are TRBV7-9 and TRBJ2-3; either TRBD1 or TRBD2 may fit D (6 bases each). The germline gives CDR1 SEHNR, CDR2 FQNEAQ (reference sequence). V gave up 5 bases and J gave up 3 bases, with 15 bases separating them. This CDR3 comprises 15 residues. The CDR3 reads CASSRGTLNTDTQYF. In DNA form, the CDR3 reads TGTGCCAGCAGCCGGGGGACATTAAATACAGATACGCAGTATTTT. Variable domain in full (rest from reference TRBV7-9 and TRBJ2-3): DTGVSQNPRHKITKRGQNVTFRCDPISEHNRLYWYRQTLGQGPEFLTYFQNEAQLEKSRLLSDRFSAERPKGSFSTLEIQRTEQGDSAMYLCASSRGTLNTDTQYFGPGTRLTVL.

The chain joins TRBV19 to TRBJ2-5; D gene uncertain. Germline CDR1 LNHDA, CDR2 SQIVND (reference sequence). The length of the CDR3 is 13 residues. Trimming took off 1 base at V and 2 bases at J, with 5 bases between the two ends. As DNA, the CDR3 is TGTGCCAGTAGTATAGGGCTACAAGAGACCCAGTACTTC. Its translation: CASSIGLQETQYF.

The chain joins TRBV18 to TRBJ2-7; TRBD1 might be the D (6 bases). The ends were cut back, 4 bases at V and 2 bases at J, with 9 bases in the middle. CDR3 length: 13 residues. Germline CDR1 KGHSH, CDR2 LQKENI. The CDR3 reads CASSHGTTYEQYF. CDR3 DNA sequence: TGTGCCAGCTCACACGGGACAACCTACGAGCAGTACTTC.